Each of the 15 T cell receptor beta chains below was sequenced from the same sample in a study of CD8+ T cells in alopecia areata. Stated treatment: oral pan-JAK inhibitor, 5-10 mg twice daily. Extraction and reverse transcription of RNA yielded cDNA as the sequencing template. Method: immunoSEQ multiplex PCR; TCRdb's copy keeps in-frame clones and lacks some. The sample gives fewer than 250,000 clones, around two fifths of which show up once; about 2.6% is in the top ten. This specimen was CD4+ T cells sorted from blood, taken around week 36, from a patient treated with tofacitinib. These receptors were collected from a human donor with alopecia areata.

The table lists this clone with a few counts. J is TRBJ2-7 and V is TRBV30; 9 bases align to TRBD1. The CDR3 length is 14 residues. The germline V gene has CDR1 GTSNPN and CDR2 SVGIG (reference sequence). The ends lost 1 base at V and 10 bases at J; junction bases unmatched: 11. CDR3 loop: CAWSGLDRGFFQYF. CDR3 DNA: TGTGCCTGGAGTGGGTTGGACAGGGGTTTCTTCCAGTACTTC.

The chain joins TRBV29-1 to TRBJ1-4; TRBD1 matches at 7 bases. The CDR3 totals 12 residues. Per the germline V gene, CDR1 is SQVTM and CDR2 is ANQGSEA. V was pared by 3 bases and J by 8 bases, with 3 bases of the junction left unmatched. The CDR3 region has the DNA TGCAGCGTTGACGGGGACAGCGAAAAACTGTTTTTT. As protein: CSVDGDSEKLFF.

V gene TRBV18 combines with J gene TRBJ2-6; D is uncertain. The CDR3 contains 17 residues. Germline V gene lookup returns CDR1 KGHSH and CDR2 LQKENI. V lost 6 bases, J lost 4 bases, and 19 bases lay in between. CDR3 region: CASSPKRMAPGANVLTF. As DNA, the CDR3 is TGTGCCAGCTCCCCCAAAAGGATGGCTCCAGGGGCCAACGTCCTGACTTTC.

This clone was picked up many times. This chain uses TRBV15 with TRBJ2-1; TRBD2 aligns across 10 bases. There are 15 residues in the CDR3. Germline CDR1 and CDR2: LNHNV and YYDKDF (reference sequence). Trimming took 1 base from V and 9 from J; bases not matched to a gene: 6. For the CDR3, the DNA is TGTGCCACCAGCAGAGGACTAGCGGGTAAGGGTGAGCAGTTCTTC. It translates to CATSRGLAGKGEQFF.

This chain uses TRBV25-1 with TRBJ2-1, with TRBD1 matching over 8 bases. CDR1 is MGHDK, CDR2 SYGVNS, per germline. The CDR3 has 16 amino acids. The trim removed 1 base at V and 4 bases at J, leaving 6 bases unmatched. This CDR3 reads CASSEWGTGVYNEQFF. The CDR3 DNA sequence: TGTGCCAGCAGTGAATGGGGGACAGGAGTATACAATGAGCAGTTCTTC.

The sample holds a few counts of this clone. The chain recombines TRBV4-3 with TRBJ1-1; D may be TRBD1 (6 bases). Germline-derived CDR1 and CDR2 are LGHNA and YSLEER. The CDR3 is 17 residues long. The V end was cut by 1 base, the J end by 1 base, with 16 bases between. The CDR3 DNA is TGCGCCAGCAGCCAAGCGGAATGGGGGGCACCGAACACTGAAGCTTTCTTT. Its translation is CASSQAEWGAPNTEAFF.

This clone was detected only a few times. J is TRBJ1-1 and V is TRBV19, with no clear D. Germline V CDR1 and CDR2: LNHDA, SQIVND (reference sequence). The CDR3 sequence is 13 residues long. The ends were cut back, 4 bases at V and 6 bases at J, with 12 bases in the middle. As DNA, the CDR3 is TGTGCCAGTAGTACACGGCCTAGGGCTGAAGCTTTCTTT. The encoded protein is CASSTRPRAEAFF.

A few counts support this clone. Because the CDR3 is missing its conserved closing phenylalanine or tryptophan, this is likely a read error. The DNA is left out, because the CDR3 cannot be placed on it with certainty; the CDR3 is given as TCRdb lists it. V is TRBV30 and J is TRBJ1-2. Germline V gene lookup returns CDR1 GTSNPN and CDR2 SVGIG (reference sequence). The CDR3 is 11 amino acids in total, end residues counted. The CDR3: CAWTLSGVSHL.

The chain carries TRBV14 and TRBJ2-5; 9 bases are shared with TRBD1. CDR1 and CDR2 from the germline V gene are SGHDN and FVKESK. V lost 4 bases and J lost 7; bases outside the gene matches: 10. This CDR3 region has 15 residues. CDR3 nucleotide sequence: TGTGCCAGCAGCCGGGACAGGGCCAGCGGTGGGACCCAGTACTTC. Its protein is CASSRDRASGGTQYF.

This clone has more than one count but fewer than ten. V usage is TRBV29-1 and J usage is TRBJ2-7; maybe TRBD1 (6 bases). The germline CDR1 and CDR2 sequences are SQVTM and ANQGSEA. Trimming shortened V by 6 bases and J by 0 bases, and 9 bases separated the two germline ends. There are 12 residues in the CDR3. The CDR3 region is CSVGQSSYEQYF. CDR3 DNA sequence: TGCAGCGTCGGACAGAGCTCCTACGAGCAGTACTTC.

DNA of the CDR3: TGTGCCTGGAGTCGATCAGGGCCTAACTATGGCTACACCTTC. This gives the protein CAWSRSGPNYGYTF. The chain recombines TRBV30 with TRBJ1-2, with a weak D call TRBD1 (5 bases). V lost 2 bases and J lost 0, with 10 bases in between. This CDR3 has 14 amino acids. CDR1 is GTSNPN and CDR2 is SVGIG in the germline V gene (reference sequence).

This chain uses TRBV5-4 with TRBJ1-2; D remains unclear. V lost 1 base, J lost 8 bases, and 6 bases lay in between. There are 11 residues in the CDR3. The germline V gene has CDR1 SGHNT and CDR2 YYREEE (reference sequence). CDR3 nucleotides: TGTGCCAGCAGCTTGTATTCCGGCTACACCTTC. Its protein product is CASSLYSGYTF.

In this sample, this clone turned up many times. This chain uses TRBV15 with TRBJ2-1; no reliable D call. The CDR3 is 14 amino acids. CDR1 and CDR2 (germline): LNHNV, YYDKDF (reference sequence). V shed 5 bases and J shed 0 bases, with 8 bases lying between them. The CDR3 nucleotides are TGTGCCACCAGCGACTTCAGCTCCTACAATGAGCAGTTCTTC. Its protein product is CATSDFSSYNEQFF.

The chain uses TRBV10-3 and TRBJ1-5, with D maybe TRBD1 (5 bases). The CDR3 loop spans 12 amino acids. Trimming took 8 bases from V and 5 from J, leaving 10 bases between them. Germline CDR1 reads ENHRY; CDR2 reads SYGVKD. The CDR3 sequence: CAIGTPDQPQHF. DNA of the CDR3: TGTGCCATCGGGACTCCGGATCAGCCCCAGCATTTT.

The chain joins TRBV7-2 to TRBJ2-7; 11 bases agree with TRBD2. There are 16 residues in the CDR3. The germline V gene has CDR1 SGHTA and CDR2 FQGNSA. V was pared by 5 bases and J by 2 bases, with 8 bases of the junction left unmatched. CDR3 bases: TGTGCCAGCAGCCGACAAACTAGCGGGAGCACCTACGAGCAGTACTTC. This gives the protein CASSRQTSGSTYEQYF.